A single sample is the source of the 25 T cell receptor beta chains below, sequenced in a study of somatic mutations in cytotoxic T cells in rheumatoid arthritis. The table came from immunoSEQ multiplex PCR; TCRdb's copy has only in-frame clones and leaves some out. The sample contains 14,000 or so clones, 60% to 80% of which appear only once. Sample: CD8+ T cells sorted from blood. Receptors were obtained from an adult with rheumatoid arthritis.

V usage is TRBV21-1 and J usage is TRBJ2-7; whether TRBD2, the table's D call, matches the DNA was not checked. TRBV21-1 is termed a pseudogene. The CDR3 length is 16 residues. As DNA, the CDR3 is TGTGCCAGCAGTCTACCGGGGGTGGGGGACCCCTACGAGCAGTACTTC. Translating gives CASSLPGVGDPYEQYF.

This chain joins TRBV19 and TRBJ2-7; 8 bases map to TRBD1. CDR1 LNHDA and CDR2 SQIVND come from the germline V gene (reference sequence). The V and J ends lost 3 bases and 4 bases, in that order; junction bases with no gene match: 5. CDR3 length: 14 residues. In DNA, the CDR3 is TGTGCCAGTAGTATCCCCGGGACAGGTTACGAGCAGTACTTC. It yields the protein CASSIPGTGYEQYF.

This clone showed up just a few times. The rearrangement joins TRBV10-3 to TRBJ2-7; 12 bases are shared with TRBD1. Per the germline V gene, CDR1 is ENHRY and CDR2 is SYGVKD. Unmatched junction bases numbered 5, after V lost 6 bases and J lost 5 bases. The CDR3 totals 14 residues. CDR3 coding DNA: TGTGCCATCAGACGGGACAGGGGGCTACACGAGCAGTACTTC. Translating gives CAIRRDRGLHEQYF.

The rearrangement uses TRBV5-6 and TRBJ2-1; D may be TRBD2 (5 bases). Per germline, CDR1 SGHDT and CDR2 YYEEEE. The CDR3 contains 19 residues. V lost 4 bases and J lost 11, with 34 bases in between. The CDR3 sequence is CASSPGSTFTRYGSGKQFF. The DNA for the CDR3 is TGTGCCAGCAGCCCTGGGAGCACGTTTACAAGGTATGGGTCTGGTAAGCAGTTCTTC.

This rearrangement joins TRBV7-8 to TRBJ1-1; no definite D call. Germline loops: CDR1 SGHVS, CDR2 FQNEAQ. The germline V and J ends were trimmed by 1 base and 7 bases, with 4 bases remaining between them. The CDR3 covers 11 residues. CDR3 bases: TGTGCCAGCAGCTTAGGCGTTGAAGCTTTCTTT. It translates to CASSLGVEAFF.

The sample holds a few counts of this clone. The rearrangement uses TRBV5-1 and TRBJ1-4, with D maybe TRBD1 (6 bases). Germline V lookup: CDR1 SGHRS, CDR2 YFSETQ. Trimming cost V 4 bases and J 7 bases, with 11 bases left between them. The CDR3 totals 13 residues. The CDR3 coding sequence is TGCGCCAGCAGCCGGACAGCTTCTGAAAAACTGTTTTTT. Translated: CASSRTASEKLFF.

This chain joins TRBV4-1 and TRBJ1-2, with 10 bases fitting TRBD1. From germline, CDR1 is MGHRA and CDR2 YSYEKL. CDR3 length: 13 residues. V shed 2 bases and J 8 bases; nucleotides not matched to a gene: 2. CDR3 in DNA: TGCGCCAGCAGCCAAAGACAGGGGGCGGGCTACACCTTC. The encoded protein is CASSQRQGAGYTF.

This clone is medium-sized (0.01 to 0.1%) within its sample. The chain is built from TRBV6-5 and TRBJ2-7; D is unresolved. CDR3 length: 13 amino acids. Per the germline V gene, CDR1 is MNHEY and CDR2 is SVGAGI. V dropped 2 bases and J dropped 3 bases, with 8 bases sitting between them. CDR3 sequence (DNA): TGTGCCAGCAGTTACGCCTCAGGCTACGAGCAGTACGTC. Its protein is CASSYASGYEQYV.

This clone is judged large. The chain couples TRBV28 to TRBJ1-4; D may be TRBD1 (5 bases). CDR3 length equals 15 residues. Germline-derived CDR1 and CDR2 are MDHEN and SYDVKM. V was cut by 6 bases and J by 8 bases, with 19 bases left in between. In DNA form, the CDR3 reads TGTGCCAGCAGAATTCCGGGGACCGGGGGGGAAAAACTGTTTTTT. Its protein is CASRIPGTGGEKLFF.

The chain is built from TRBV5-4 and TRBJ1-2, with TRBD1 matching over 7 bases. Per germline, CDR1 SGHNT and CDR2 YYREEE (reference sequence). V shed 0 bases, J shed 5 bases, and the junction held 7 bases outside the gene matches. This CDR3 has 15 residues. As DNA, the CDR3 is TGTGCCAGCAGCTTGGCCGTAGGGGGCGGGTATGGCTACACCTTC. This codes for CASSLAVGGGYGYTF.

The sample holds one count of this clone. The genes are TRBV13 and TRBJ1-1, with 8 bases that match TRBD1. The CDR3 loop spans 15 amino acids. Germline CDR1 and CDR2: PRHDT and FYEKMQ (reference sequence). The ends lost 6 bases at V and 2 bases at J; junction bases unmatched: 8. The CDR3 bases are TGTGCCAGCAGAAGGACAGGGTCGGGAAACACTGAAGCTTTCTTT. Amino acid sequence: CASRRTGSGNTEAFF.

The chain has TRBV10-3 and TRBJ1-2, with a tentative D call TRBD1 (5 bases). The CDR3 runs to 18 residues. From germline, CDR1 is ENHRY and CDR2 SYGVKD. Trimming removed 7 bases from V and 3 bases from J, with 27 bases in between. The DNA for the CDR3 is TGTGCCATCACCTCCACCATACACCCGTCGGGGGGGGACTATGGCTACACCTTC. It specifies CAITSTIHPSGGDYGYTF.

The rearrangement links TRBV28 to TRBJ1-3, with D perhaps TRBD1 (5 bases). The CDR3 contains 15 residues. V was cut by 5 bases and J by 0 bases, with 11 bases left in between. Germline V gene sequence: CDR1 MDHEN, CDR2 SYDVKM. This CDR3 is CASSQGDFSGNTIYF. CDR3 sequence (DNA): TGTGCCAGCAGTCAGGGCGACTTCTCTGGAAACACCATATATTTT.

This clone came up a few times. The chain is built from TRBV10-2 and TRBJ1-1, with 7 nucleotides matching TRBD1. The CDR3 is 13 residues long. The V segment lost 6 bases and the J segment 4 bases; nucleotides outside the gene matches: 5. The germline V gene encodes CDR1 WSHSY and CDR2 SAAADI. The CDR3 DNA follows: TGCGCCAGCAGAAAGACAGGGAGCACTGAAGCTTTCTTT. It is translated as CASRKTGSTEAFF.

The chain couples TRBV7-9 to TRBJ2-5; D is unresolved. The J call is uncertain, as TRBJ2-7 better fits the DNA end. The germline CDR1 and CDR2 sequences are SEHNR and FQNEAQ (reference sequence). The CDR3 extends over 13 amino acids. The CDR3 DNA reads TGTGCCAGCAGCTTTGGCAGCCTCTACGAGCAGTACTTC. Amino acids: CASSFGSLYEQYF.

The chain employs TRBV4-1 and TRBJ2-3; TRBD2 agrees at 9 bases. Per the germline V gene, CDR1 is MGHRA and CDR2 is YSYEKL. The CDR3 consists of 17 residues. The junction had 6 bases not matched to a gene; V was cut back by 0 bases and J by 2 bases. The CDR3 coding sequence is TGCGCCAGCAGCCAAGATGCTAGCGGGGCTATCACAGATACGCAGTATTTT. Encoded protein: CASSQDASGAITDTQYF.

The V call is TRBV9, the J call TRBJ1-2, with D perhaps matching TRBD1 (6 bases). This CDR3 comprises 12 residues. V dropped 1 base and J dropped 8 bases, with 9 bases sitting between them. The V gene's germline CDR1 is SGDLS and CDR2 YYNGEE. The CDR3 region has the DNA TGTGCCAGCAGCGTACAGGGGCAAGGCTACACCTTC. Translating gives CASSVQGQGYTF.

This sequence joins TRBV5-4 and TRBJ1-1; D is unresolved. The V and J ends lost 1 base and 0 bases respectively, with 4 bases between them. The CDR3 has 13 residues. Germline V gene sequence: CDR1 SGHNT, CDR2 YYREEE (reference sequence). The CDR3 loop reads CASSLLMNTEAFF. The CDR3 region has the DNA TGTGCCAGCAGCTTGCTGATGAACACTGAAGCTTTCTTT.

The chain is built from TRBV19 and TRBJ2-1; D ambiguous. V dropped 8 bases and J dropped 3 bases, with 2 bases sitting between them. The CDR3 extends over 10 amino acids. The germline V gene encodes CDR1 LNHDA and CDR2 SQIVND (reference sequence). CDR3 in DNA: TGTGCCAGTGGCTACAATGAGCAGTTCTTC. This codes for CASGYNEQFF. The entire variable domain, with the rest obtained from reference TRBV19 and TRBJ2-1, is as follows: DGGITQSPKYLFRKEGQNVTLSCEQNLNHDAMYWYRQDPGQGLRLIYYSQIVNDFQKGDIAEGYSVSREKKESFPLTVTSAQKNPTAFYLCASGYNEQFFGPGTRLTVL.

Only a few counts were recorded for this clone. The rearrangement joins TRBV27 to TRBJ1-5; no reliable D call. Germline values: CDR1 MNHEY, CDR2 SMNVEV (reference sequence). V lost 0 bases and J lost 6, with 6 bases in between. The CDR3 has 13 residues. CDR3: CASSLSGRQPQHF. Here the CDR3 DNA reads TGTGCCAGCAGTTTATCCGGCCGTCAGCCCCAGCATTTT.

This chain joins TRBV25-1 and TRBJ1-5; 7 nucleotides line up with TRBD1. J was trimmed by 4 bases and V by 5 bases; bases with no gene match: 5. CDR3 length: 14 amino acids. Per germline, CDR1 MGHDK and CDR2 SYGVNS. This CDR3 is CASSHRGSNQPQHF. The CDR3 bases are TGTGCCAGCAGTCACAGGGGTTCTAATCAGCCCCAGCATTTT.

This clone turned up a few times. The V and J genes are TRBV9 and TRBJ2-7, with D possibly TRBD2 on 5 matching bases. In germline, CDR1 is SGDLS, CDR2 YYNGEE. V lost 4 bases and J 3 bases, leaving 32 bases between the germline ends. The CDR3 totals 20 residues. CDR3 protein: CASSPADASRSRGGYYEQYF. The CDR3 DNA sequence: TGTGCCAGCAGCCCTGCGGACGCGTCCAGATCGCGAGGAGGCTACTACGAGCAGTACTTC.

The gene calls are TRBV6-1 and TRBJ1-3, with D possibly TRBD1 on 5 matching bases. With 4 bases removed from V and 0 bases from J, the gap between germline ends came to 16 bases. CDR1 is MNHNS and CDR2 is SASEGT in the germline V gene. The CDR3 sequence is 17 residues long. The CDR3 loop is CASSVADGTFSGNTIYF. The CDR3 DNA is TGTGCCAGCAGTGTCGCGGATGGGACGTTCTCTGGAAACACCATATATTTT.

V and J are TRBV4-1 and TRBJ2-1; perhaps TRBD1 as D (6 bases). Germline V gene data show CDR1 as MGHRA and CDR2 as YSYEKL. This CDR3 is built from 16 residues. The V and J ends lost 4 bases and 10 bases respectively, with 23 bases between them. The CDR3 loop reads CASSRDGDTDREEQFF. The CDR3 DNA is TGCGCCAGCAGCCGCGACGGGGACACAGATCGGGAAGAGCAGTTCTTC.

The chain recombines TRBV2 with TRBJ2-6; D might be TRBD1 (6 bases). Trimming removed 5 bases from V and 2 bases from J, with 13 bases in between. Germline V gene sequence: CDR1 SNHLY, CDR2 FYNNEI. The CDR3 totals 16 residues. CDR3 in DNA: TGTGCCAGCAGTTTCGGCAGGGGCGCTGGGGCCAACGTCCTGACTTTC. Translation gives CASSFGRGAGANVLTF.